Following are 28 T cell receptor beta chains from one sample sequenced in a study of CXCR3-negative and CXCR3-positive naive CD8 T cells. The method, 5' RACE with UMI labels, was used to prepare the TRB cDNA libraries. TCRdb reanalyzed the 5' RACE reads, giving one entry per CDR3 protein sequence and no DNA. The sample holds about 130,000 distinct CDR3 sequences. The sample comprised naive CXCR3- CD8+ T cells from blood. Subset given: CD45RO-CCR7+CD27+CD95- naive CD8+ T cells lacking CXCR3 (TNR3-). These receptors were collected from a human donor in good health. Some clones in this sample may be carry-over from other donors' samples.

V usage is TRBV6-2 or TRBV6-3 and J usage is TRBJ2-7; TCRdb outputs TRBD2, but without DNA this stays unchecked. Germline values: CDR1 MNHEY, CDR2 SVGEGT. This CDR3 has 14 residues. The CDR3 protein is CASSPGGFSYEQYF.

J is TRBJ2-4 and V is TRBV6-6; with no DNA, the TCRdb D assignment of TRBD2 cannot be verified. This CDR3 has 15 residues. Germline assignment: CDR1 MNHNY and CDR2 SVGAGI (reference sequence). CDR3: CASSYGEGLGNIQYF.

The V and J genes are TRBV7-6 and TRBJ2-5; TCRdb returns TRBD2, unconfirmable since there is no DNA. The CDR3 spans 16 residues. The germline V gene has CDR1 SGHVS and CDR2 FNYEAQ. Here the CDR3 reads CASSLRLAGGTETQYF.

The chain's CDR3 is CASSYTSGQGAVEQYF. The rearrangement uses TRBV6-5 and TRBJ2-7; the D gene TCRdb calls, TRBD1, cannot be checked with no DNA. The germline CDR1 and CDR2 sequences are MNHEY and SVGAGI. CDR3 length: 16 amino acids.

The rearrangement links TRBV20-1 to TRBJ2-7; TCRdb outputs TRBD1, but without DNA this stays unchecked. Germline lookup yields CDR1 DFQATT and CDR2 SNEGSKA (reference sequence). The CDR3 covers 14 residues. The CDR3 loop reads CSATHRDRGYEQYF.

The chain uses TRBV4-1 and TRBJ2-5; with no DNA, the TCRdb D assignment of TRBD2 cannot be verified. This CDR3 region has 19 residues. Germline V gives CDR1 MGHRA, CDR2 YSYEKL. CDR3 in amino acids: CASSQEVRIAGGPGETQYF.

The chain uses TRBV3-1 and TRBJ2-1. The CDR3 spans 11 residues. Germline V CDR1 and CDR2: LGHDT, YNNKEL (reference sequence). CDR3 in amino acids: CASIRHNEQFF.

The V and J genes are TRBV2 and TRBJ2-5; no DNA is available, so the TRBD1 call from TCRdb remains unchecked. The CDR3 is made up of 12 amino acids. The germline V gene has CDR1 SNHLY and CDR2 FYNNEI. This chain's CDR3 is CASWGPAQTQYF.

Here the CDR3 reads CASSQDPGKAGGGSYNEQFF. V gene TRBV3-1 combines with J gene TRBJ2-1; the TCRdb D gene call, TRBD2, has no DNA to confirm it. Germline V CDR1 and CDR2: LGHDT, YNNKEL (reference sequence). The CDR3 is 20 amino acids.

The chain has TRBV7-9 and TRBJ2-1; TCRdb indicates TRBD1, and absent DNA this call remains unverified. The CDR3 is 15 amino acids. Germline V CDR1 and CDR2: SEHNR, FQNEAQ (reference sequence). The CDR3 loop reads CASSPIRGAENEQFF.

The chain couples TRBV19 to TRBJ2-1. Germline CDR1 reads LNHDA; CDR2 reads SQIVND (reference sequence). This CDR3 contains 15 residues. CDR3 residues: CASSSDSAQYNEQFF. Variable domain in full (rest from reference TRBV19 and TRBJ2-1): DGGITQSPKYLFRKEGQNVTLSCEQNLNHDAMYWYRQDPGQGLRLIYYSQIVNDFQKGDIAEGYSVSREKKESFPLTVTSAQKNPTAFYLCASSSDSAQYNEQFFGPGTRLTVL.

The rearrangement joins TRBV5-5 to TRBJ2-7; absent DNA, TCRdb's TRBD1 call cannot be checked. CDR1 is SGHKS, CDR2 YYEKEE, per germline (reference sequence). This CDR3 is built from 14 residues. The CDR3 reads CASSLGGSYYEQYF. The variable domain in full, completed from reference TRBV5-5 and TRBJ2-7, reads DAGVTQSPTHLIKTRGQQVTLRCSPISGHKSVSWYQQVLGQGPQFIFQYYEKEERGRGNFPDRFSARQFPNYSSELNVNALLLGDSALYLCASSLGGSYYEQYFGPGTRLTVT.

CDR3 residues: CSARDEDSGGPGYEQYF. The V and J genes are TRBV20-1 and TRBJ2-7; absent DNA, TCRdb's TRBD2 call cannot be checked. Per the germline V gene, CDR1 is DFQATT and CDR2 is SNEGSKA (reference sequence). CDR3 length: 17 residues.

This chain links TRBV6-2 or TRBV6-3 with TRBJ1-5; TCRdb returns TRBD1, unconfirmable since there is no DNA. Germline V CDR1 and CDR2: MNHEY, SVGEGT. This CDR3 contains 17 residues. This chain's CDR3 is CASSSETGTYSNQPQHF.

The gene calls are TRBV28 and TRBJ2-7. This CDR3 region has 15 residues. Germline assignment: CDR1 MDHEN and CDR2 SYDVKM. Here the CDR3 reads CASSTRFGLAHEQYF.

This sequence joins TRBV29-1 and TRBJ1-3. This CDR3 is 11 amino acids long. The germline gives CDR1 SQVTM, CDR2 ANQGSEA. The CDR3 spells CSVDVGNTIYF.

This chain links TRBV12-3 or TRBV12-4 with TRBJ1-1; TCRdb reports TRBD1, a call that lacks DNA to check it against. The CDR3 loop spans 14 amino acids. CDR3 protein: CASSFRGVGTEAFF.

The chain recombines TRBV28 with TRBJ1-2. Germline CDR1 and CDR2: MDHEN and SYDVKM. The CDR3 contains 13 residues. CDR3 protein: CASSPQVYYGYTF.

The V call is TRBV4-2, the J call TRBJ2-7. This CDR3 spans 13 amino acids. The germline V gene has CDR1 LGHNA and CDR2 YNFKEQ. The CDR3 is CASSQADPYEQYF.

CDR3 sequence reads: CSAREVGVVGETQYF. The chain employs TRBV20-1 and TRBJ2-5. Per germline, CDR1 DFQATT and CDR2 SNEGSKA (reference sequence). The CDR3 sequence is 15 residues long.

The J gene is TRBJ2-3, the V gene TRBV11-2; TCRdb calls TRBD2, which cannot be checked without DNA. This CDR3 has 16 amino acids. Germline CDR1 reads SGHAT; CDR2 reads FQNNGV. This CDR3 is CASSLSRGGITDTQYF. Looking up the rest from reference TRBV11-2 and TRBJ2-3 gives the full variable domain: EAGVAQSPRYKIIEKRQSVAFWCNPISGHATLYWYQQILGQGPKLLIQFQNNGVVDDSQLPKDRFSAERLKGVDSTLKIQPAKLEDSAVYLCASSLSRGGITDTQYFGPGTRLTVL.

CDR3 region: CASSIWDRPRSGNTIYF. V is TRBV19 and J is TRBJ1-3; TCRdb's D call, TRBD1, is unchecked because there is no DNA. Germline CDR1 reads LNHDA; CDR2 reads SQIVND (reference sequence). The CDR3 has 17 amino acids.

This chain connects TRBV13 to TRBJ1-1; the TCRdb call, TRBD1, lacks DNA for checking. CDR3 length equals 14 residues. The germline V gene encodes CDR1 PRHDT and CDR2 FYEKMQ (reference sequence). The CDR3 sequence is CASSLVGRQTEAFF.

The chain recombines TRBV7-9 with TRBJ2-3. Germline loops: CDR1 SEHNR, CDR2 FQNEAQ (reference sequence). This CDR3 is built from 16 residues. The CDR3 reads CASSFLTAARTDTQYF.

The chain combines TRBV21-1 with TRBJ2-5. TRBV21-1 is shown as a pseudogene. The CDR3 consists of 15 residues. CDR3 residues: CASSKGWQFRETQYF.

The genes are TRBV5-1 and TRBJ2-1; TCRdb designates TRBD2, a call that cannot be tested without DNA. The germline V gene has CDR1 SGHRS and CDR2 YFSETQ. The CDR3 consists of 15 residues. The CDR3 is CASSLTSGSYNEQFF.

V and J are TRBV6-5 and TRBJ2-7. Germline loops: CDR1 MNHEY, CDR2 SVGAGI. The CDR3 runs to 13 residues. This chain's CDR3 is CASSYSVSGKQYF.

Here the CDR3 reads CASSQEMVAGGPDAGELFF. V usage is TRBV4-3 and J usage is TRBJ2-2; TCRdb calls TRBD2, which cannot be checked without DNA. Per germline, CDR1 LGHNA and CDR2 YSLEER. CDR3 length equals 19 residues.